This T cell receptor (beta chain) was identified during a study of blood T cell repertoires in COVID-19. Study overall: Sites across the United States, Italy and Spain contributed samples from acute and convalescent COVID-19. T cells, B-cell-depleted T cells, or PBMCs supplied cDNA or gDNA.

Method: immunoSEQ multiplex PCR; TCRdb's copy keeps in-frame clones and lacks some. This table holds 15,000 to 20,000 clones, roughly 80% found once. This clone has just one count. V lost 4 bases to trimming and J lost 5 bases; unmatched junction nucleotides: 9. The CDR3 is 15 amino acids. Germline loops: CDR1 SGHRS, CDR2 YFSETQ. The sample consisted of peripheral blood. The source of this sequence is a human donor in a cohort sampled during active COVID-19. The chain combines TRBV5-1 with TRBJ2-5, with 9 bases matching TRBD2. The CDR3 sequence is CASSPGGGDLETQYF. The DNA of the CDR3 is TGCGCCAGCAGCCCGGGCGGGGGGGATCTGGAGACCCAGTACTTC.